Following are 32 T cell receptor beta chains from one sample sequenced in a study of cytomegalovirus exposure and HLA in healthy donors. Vbeta (60) and Jbeta (13) primers were used in the PCR. Assay: immunoSEQ multiplex PCR; the TCRdb copy retains only in-frame clones and omits some. The sample contains roughly 71,000 clones, more than 75% of which appear only once. Specimen: PBMCs. The receptors were gathered from a girl aged 5-17 years in good health and CMV-seropositive.

The chain has TRBV4-1 and TRBJ2-7; tentatively, D is TRBD2 (5 bases). The V end was cut by 1 base, the J end by 1 base, with 14 bases between. The CDR3 runs to 16 residues. Germline V gene sequence: CDR1 MGHRA, CDR2 YSYEKL. CDR3 sequence: CASSQGVASGSYEQYF. In nucleotides, the CDR3 is TGCGCCAGCAGCCAAGGGGTAGCGTCTGGGTCCTACGAGCAGTACTTC.

This chain joins TRBV28 and TRBJ1-3, with 7 positions matching TRBD1. Losses at the gene ends were 4 bases for V and 0 bases for J; bases not matched to a gene: 9. This CDR3 spans 17 amino acids. Germline CDR1 MDHEN, CDR2 SYDVKM. The CDR3: CASSSPGGPGSGNTIYF. In nucleotides, the CDR3 is TGTGCCAGCAGTTCCCCAGGGGGTCCCGGCTCTGGAAACACCATATATTTT.

The CDR3 nucleotides read TGTGCCCCAGGGAAAGAGAGAGATACGCAGTATTTT. Protein: CAPGKERDTQYF. The V gene is TRBV2, the J gene TRBJ2-3, with TRBD1 as a possible D gene (5 bases). The V gene lost 11 bases and the J gene lost 5 bases, with 14 bases spanning the gap. This CDR3 is built from 12 residues. CDR1 SNHLY and CDR2 FYNNEI come from the germline V gene.

The chain carries TRBV9 and TRBJ2-2, with 7 positions matching TRBD2. The length of the CDR3 is 14 residues. Germline CDR1 and CDR2: SGDLS and YYNGEE. V gave up 4 bases and J gave up 6 bases; unmatched junction bases: 6. CDR3 in DNA: TGTGCCAGCAGCAGCCGCGCGGGGGCCGGGGAGCTGTTTTTT. Protein sequence: CASSSRAGAGELFF.

The CDR3 loop reads CASSKERGAIYEQYF. Here the CDR3 DNA reads TGTGCCAGCAGCAAGGAGCGGGGGGCTATATACGAGCAGTACTTC. The rearrangement joins TRBV5-4 to TRBJ2-7; 9 nucleotides align to TRBD2. Germline V gene lookup returns CDR1 SGHNT and CDR2 YYREEE (reference sequence). The V and J ends lost 4 bases and 4 bases, in that order; junction bases with no gene match: 9. The CDR3 has 15 residues.

The rearrangement joins TRBV7-6 to TRBJ1-6, with D unresolved. V shed 2 bases and J shed 10 bases, with 12 bases lying between them. The CDR3 totals 14 residues. Looked up from germline, CDR1 is SGHVS and CDR2 is FNYEAQ. The CDR3 protein is CASSLNAGKSPLHF. The CDR3 DNA follows: TGTGCCAGCAGCTTAAACGCGGGGAAATCACCCCTCCACTTT.

This sequence joins TRBV10-3 and TRBJ2-1, with TRBD2 matching over 9 bases. In germline, CDR1 is ENHRY, CDR2 SYGVKD. This CDR3 is 19 amino acids long. Trimming removed 2 bases from V and 5 bases from J; junction bases left unmatched: 16. CDR3 region: CAISERTSASTPPHNEQFF. CDR3 nucleotide sequence: TGTGCCATCAGTGAGCGGACTAGCGCGAGCACGCCCCCTCACAATGAGCAGTTCTTC.

This chain links TRBV6-5 with TRBJ1-2; D is undetermined. The CDR3 is 11 amino acids. V lost 6 bases to trimming and J lost 8 bases, with 10 bases between them. Germline values: CDR1 MNHEY, CDR2 SVGAGI. CDR3 region: CASSYRGGYTF. CDR3 coding DNA: TGTGCCAGCAGCTACAGAGGGGGCTACACCTTC.

This chain uses TRBV27 with TRBJ1-5, with D uncertain. In germline, CDR1 is MNHEY, CDR2 SMNVEV (reference sequence). The CDR3 has 13 residues. Deletions cut 3 bases from V and 6 bases from J, with 9 bases between. CDR3 sequence reads: CASSLREGQPQHF. The CDR3 region has the DNA TGTGCCAGCAGTTTGAGGGAGGGTCAGCCCCAGCATTTT.

The rearrangement links TRBV19 to TRBJ1-5; D unclear. CDR3 length: 14 residues. Deletions cut 4 bases from V and 0 bases from J, with 7 bases between. The germline V gene has CDR1 LNHDA and CDR2 SQIVND (reference sequence). This chain's CDR3 is CASSNPDSNQPQHF. The CDR3 DNA follows: TGTGCCAGTAGTAATCCAGATAGCAATCAGCCCCAGCATTTT.

This clone showed up just a few times. V and J are TRBV2 and TRBJ2-7; no definite D call. Between the trimmed V and J ends, which lost 8 bases and 2 bases, there was a span of 10 bases. The germline V gene has CDR1 SNHLY and CDR2 FYNNEI. This CDR3 comprises 12 residues. The CDR3 bases are TGTGCCAGCCGCCCTAGTCCCTACGAGCAGTACTTC. Protein product: CASRPSPYEQYF.

V and J are TRBV29-1 and TRBJ1-2; weak D call: TRBD1 (6 bases). This CDR3 comprises 16 residues. Germline CDR1 SQVTM, CDR2 ANQGSEA. The V end lost 1 base, the J end lost 4 bases, and 19 bases lay between the germline ends. DNA for the CDR3: TGCAGCGTTGAAGTTCCTTTAGCCGGGACAAGCTATGGCTACACCTTC. This gives the protein CSVEVPLAGTSYGYTF.

This clone was observed a few times. The chain links TRBV5-5 to TRBJ2-1; maybe TRBD2 (5 bases). The V end lost 9 bases, the J end lost 5 bases, and 18 bases lay between the germline ends. The germline V gene has CDR1 SGHKS and CDR2 YYEKEE (reference sequence). This CDR3 has 14 amino acids. Here the CDR3 DNA reads TGTGCCACCTGGATCCGGGCGGGTCACAATGAGCAGTTCTTC. Translated, it gives CATWIRAGHNEQFF.

This clone has just a few counts. CDR3 residues: CAISEWEGAGQPQHF. Written as DNA, the CDR3 is TGTGCCATCAGTGAGTGGGAAGGGGCAGGACAGCCCCAGCATTTT. The chain couples TRBV10-3 to TRBJ1-5; perhaps TRBD1 as D (5 bases). The V end was cut by 1 base, the J end by 7 bases, with 14 bases between. Germline CDR1 and CDR2: ENHRY and SYGVKD. This CDR3 comprises 15 residues.

The chain employs TRBV6-6 and TRBJ2-7; D is unclear. The germline V and J ends were trimmed by 5 bases and 4 bases, with 6 bases remaining between them. The CDR3 is made up of 11 amino acids. Looked up from germline, CDR1 is MNHNY and CDR2 is SVGAGI (reference sequence). The CDR3 spells CASSHKYEQYF. The DNA for the CDR3 is TGTGCCAGCAGTCACAAATACGAGCAGTACTTC.

The CDR3 nucleotides are TGTGCCAGCAGGCGGACGGGACTGCTTAAAGCGGAGCCCCAGCATTTT. This gives the protein CASRRTGLLKAEPQHF. This chain joins TRBV28 and TRBJ1-5; possibly TRBD1 for D (5 bases). Trimming took off 6 bases at V and 8 bases at J, with 23 bases between the two ends. Germline-derived CDR1 and CDR2 are MDHEN and SYDVKM. CDR3 length: 16 amino acids.

The chain has TRBV6-1 and TRBJ1-2, with D perhaps TRBD1 (6 bases). Trimming shortened V by 6 bases and J by 8 bases, and 13 bases separated the two germline ends. From germline, CDR1 is MNHNS and CDR2 SASEGT. The CDR3 contains 12 residues. The CDR3 region is CASREPGEGYTF. As DNA, the CDR3 is TGTGCCAGCAGAGAGCCAGGGGAAGGCTACACCTTC.

About this clone itself: Without the conserved terminal phenylalanine or tryptophan, this CDR3 likely stems from a read error. The genes are TRBV7-2 and TRBJ1-2; D gene uncertain. V lost 1 base and J lost 0, with 15 bases in between. The CDR3 runs 17 residues. CDR1 is SGHTA, CDR2 FQGNSA, per germline. The CDR3 DNA reads TGTGCCAGCAGCTTAGTTCGGCAGCACTTTTCTAACTATGGCTACACCCTC. Translated: CASSLVRQHFSNYGYTL.

The gene calls are TRBV4-1 and TRBJ1-2; 9 bases agree with TRBD1. With 0 bases clipped from V and 2 bases from J, the junction kept 10 bases outside the gene matches. Germline V CDR1 and CDR2: MGHRA, YSYEKL. The CDR3 covers 18 residues. CDR3 region: CASSQENIWTGANYGYTF. The CDR3 DNA is TGCGCCAGCAGCCAAGAGAATATCTGGACAGGGGCAAACTATGGCTACACCTTC.

This clone came up a few times. The genes are TRBV30 and TRBJ1-2, with TRBD1 matching 9 bases. The CDR3 contains 11 residues. Germline CDR1 reads GTSNPN; CDR2 reads SVGIG (reference sequence). Here the CDR3 DNA reads TGTGCTGGGACAGGGCTGGATGGCTACACCTTC. It is translated as CAGTGLDGYTF.

The chain's CDR3 is CSVETRVGEQYF. In DNA form, the CDR3 reads TGCAGCGTTGAAACGCGGGTGGGTGAGCAGTACTTC. The chain links TRBV29-1 to TRBJ2-7, with TRBD2 as a possible D gene (5 bases). V lost 2 bases and J lost 7, with 12 bases in between. Per the germline V gene, CDR1 is SQVTM and CDR2 is ANQGSEA. The CDR3 spans 12 residues.

This chain links TRBV18 with TRBJ2-5; maybe TRBD2 (6 bases). V shed 4 bases and J shed 4 bases, with 10 bases lying between them. This CDR3 spans 13 amino acids. CDR1 KGHSH and CDR2 LQKENI come from the germline V gene. The CDR3 region is CASSRRAGETQYF. CDR3 nucleotide sequence: TGTGCCAGCTCACGGAGGGCCGGAGAGACCCAGTACTTC.

This clone was seen a single time. The chain carries TRBV5-8 and TRBJ1-2; possibly TRBD1 for D (6 bases). The CDR3 is 15 amino acids. Germline assignment: CDR1 SGHTS and CDR2 YDEGEE. The germline V and J ends were trimmed by 4 bases and 1 base, with 14 bases remaining between them. Here the CDR3 reads CASSLGGHRNYGYTF. CDR3 nucleotide sequence: TGTGCCAGCAGCCTGGGGGGACACCGTAACTATGGCTACACCTTC.

This sequence joins TRBV6-5 and TRBJ2-2; no reliable D call. Between the trimmed V and J ends, which lost 8 bases and 2 bases, there was a span of 3 bases. Germline V gives CDR1 MNHEY, CDR2 SVGAGI. This CDR3 region has 11 residues. The CDR3 DNA follows: TGTGCCAGCTCAAACACCGGGGAGCTGTTTTTT. Translating gives CASSNTGELFF.

The rearrangement links TRBV30 to TRBJ2-7; 9 bases are a match to TRBD1. This CDR3 has 15 residues. Losses at the gene ends were 5 bases for V and 0 bases for J; bases not matched to a gene: 8. Germline V gene lookup returns CDR1 GTSNPN and CDR2 SVGIG (reference sequence). The CDR3 protein is CAWALGQGSSYEQYF. CDR3 in DNA: TGTGCCTGGGCTTTGGGACAGGGAAGCTCCTACGAGCAGTACTTC.

This sequence joins TRBV28 and TRBJ2-1, with D possibly being TRBD2 (5 bases). Trimming took 6 bases from V and 6 from J, leaving 21 bases between them. This CDR3 contains 16 residues. CDR1 is MDHEN and CDR2 is SYDVKM in the germline V gene. In DNA, the CDR3 is TGTGCCAGCAGCCTCCTTGTGGGAGCGATGGGCAATGAGCAGTTCTTC. This sequence encodes CASSLLVGAMGNEQFF. The full variable domain, rest sourced from reference TRBV28 and TRBJ2-1, is DVKVTQSSRYLVKRTGEKVFLECVQDMDHENMFWYRQDPGLGLRLIYFSYDVKMKEKGDIPEGYSVSREKKERFSLILESASTNQTSMYLCASSLLVGAMGNEQFFGPGTRLTVL.

The rearrangement uses TRBV29-1 and TRBJ1-4; D gene ambiguous. From germline, CDR1 is SQVTM and CDR2 ANQGSEA. Between the trimmed V and J ends, which lost 1 base and 10 bases, there was a span of 10 bases. CDR3 length equals 12 residues. CDR3 sequence: CSVEGGKGKLFF. CDR3 coding DNA: TGCAGCGTTGAAGGAGGAAAAGGAAAACTGTTTTTT.

The V gene is TRBV29-1, the J gene TRBJ2-1; 8 bases match TRBD1. The germline gives CDR1 SQVTM, CDR2 ANQGSEA. The CDR3 covers 16 residues. The J segment lost 9 bases and the V segment lost 4 bases, leaving 17 bases of the junction unmatched. In nucleotides, the CDR3 is TGCAGCGTTGTTTGTATCGTTGACCAGGGGGCAGGTGAGCAGTTCTTC. This encodes CSVVCIVDQGAGEQFF.

CDR3 amino acids: CASSVTLEDYGYTF. The CDR3 DNA follows: TGTGCCAGCAGCGTAACATTGGAGGACTATGGCTACACCTTC. The genes are TRBV9 and TRBJ1-2, with D hard to call. Trimming left V 1 base short and J 3 bases short, with 10 bases between. This CDR3 spans 14 amino acids. Germline loops: CDR1 SGDLS, CDR2 YYNGEE.

The V gene is TRBV7-2, the J gene TRBJ1-6; possibly TRBD1 for D (5 bases). The CDR3 is 18 amino acids. V dropped 1 base and J dropped 6 bases, with 19 bases sitting between them. CDR1 is SGHTA and CDR2 is FQGNSA in the germline V gene. The CDR3 spells CASSLVGRRGASNSPLHF. The CDR3 DNA follows: TGTGCCAGCAGCTTAGTAGGTAGGAGGGGCGCGAGTAATTCACCCCTCCACTTT.

The chain has TRBV23-1 and TRBJ2-7; possibly TRBD2 for D (6 bases). TRBV23-1 is annotated as an ORF whose role is uncertain. V lost 3 bases and J 2 bases, leaving 11 bases between the germline ends. The CDR3 runs 14 residues. CDR3 sequence reads: CASSHRWRAYEQYF. For the CDR3, the DNA is TGCGCCAGCAGTCACCGCTGGAGGGCCTACGAGCAGTACTTC.

The V gene is TRBV14, the J gene TRBJ2-7; maybe TRBD2 (5 bases). CDR1 SGHDN and CDR2 FVKESK come from the germline V gene. The CDR3 runs to 17 residues. Trimming shortened V by 0 bases and J by 7 bases, and 22 bases separated the two germline ends. CDR3 coding DNA: TGTGCCAGCAGCCAAGATGGCCTAGCATCCCCCTGGGGAGAGCAGTACTTC. Translating it yields CASSQDGLASPWGEQYF.